The subject of this entry is one T cell receptor (beta chain). Its antigen is unidentified. Sequencing used immunoSEQ multiplex PCR; TCRdb keeps in-frame clones, though not all of them. Of more than 95,000 clones in the sample, 82% are singletons; the top ten hold approximately 5.1%. Trimming removed 7 bases at V and 4 bases at J, with 7 bases between. This CDR3 has 10 residues. CDR1 is SQVTM, CDR2 ANQGSEA, per germline. These data originate in a study of T cell responses to AZD1222 COVID-19 vaccine. General study findings and limits: Females made up more of the donors, who were largely white British, and clonal diversity may have come out too low.

Sequences were derived from peripheral blood, sampled on day 0 of AZD1222 vaccination. The chain carries TRBV29-1 and TRBJ1-1, with D unresolved. The sequence was obtained from an adult in good health. The CDR3, as DNA: TGCAGCGCCGTAGTCACTGAAGCTTTCTTT. Protein: CSAVVTEAFF.